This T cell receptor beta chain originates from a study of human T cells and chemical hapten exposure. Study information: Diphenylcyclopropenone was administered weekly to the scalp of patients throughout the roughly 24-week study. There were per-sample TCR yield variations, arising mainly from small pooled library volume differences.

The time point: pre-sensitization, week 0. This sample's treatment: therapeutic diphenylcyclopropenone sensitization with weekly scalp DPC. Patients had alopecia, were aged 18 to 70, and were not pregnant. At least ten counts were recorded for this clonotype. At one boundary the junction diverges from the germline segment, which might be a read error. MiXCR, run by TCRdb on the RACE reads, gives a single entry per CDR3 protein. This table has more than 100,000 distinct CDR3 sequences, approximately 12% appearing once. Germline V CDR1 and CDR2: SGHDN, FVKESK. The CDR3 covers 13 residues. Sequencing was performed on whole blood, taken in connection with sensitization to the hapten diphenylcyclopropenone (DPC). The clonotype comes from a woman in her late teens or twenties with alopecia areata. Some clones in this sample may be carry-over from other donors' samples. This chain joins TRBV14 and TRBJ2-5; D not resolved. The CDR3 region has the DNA TGTGCCAGCAGCCAAAGACTTCAAGGGACCCAGTACTTC. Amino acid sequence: CASSQRLQGTQYF.